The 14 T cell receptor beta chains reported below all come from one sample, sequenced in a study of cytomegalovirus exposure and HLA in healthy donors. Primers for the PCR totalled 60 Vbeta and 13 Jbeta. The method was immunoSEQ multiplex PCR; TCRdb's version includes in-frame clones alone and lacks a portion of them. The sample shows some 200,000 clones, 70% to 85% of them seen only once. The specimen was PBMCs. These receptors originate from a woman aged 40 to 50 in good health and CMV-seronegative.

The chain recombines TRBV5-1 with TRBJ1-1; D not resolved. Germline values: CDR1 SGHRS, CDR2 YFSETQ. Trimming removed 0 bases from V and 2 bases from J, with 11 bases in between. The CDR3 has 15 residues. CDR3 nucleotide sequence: TGCGCCAGCAGCTTGGATAGAAGGAGTAACACTGAAGCTTTCTTT. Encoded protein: CASSLDRRSNTEAFF. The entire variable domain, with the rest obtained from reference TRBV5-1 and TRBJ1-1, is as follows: KAGVTQTPRYLIKTRGQQVTLSCSPISGHRSVSWYQQTPGQGLQFLFEYFSETQRNKGNFPGRFSGRQFSNSRSEMNVSTLELGDSALYLCASSLDRRSNTEAFFGQGTRLTVV.

CDR3 loop: CSVMRNEKLFF. The CDR3 DNA reads TGCAGCGTTATGCGTAATGAAAAACTGTTTTTT. V usage is TRBV29-1 and J usage is TRBJ1-4; D is uncertain. This CDR3 has 11 amino acids. V was pared by 5 bases and J by 4 bases, with 5 bases between. Germline V gene sequence: CDR1 SQVTM, CDR2 ANQGSEA.

The CDR3 nucleotides read TGTGCCAGCAGCTTGGAGTGGGACAGAGAAGGGGTTACGAACACTGAAGCTTTCTTT. Translating it yields CASSLEWDREGVTNTEAFF. The chain has TRBV5-8 and TRBJ1-1, with TRBD1 matching 7 bases. The CDR3 covers 19 residues. The V gene's germline CDR1 is SGHTS and CDR2 YDEGEE. J was trimmed by 1 base and V by 0 bases; bases with no gene match: 15.

The CDR3: CASSQERDLPETQYF. In nucleotides, the CDR3 is TGTGCCAGCAGCCAAGAGCGGGACCTACCGGAGACCCAGTACTTC. The rearrangement joins TRBV4-2 to TRBJ2-5, with D possibly being TRBD2 (6 bases). Germline CDR1 LGHNA, CDR2 YNFKEQ. The CDR3 is made up of 15 amino acids. V lost 0 bases to trimming and J lost 5 bases, with 13 bases between them.

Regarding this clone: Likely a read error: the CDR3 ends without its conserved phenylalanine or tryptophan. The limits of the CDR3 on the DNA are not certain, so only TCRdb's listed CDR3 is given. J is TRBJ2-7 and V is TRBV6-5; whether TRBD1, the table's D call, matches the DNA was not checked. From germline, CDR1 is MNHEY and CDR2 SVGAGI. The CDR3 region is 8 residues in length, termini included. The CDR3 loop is CASRGQGI.

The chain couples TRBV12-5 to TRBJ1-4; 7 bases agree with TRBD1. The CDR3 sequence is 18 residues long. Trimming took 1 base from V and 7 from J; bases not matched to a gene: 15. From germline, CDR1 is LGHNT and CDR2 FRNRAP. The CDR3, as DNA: TGTGCTAGTGGTTTGGATCCGTTCCAGGGGGGATTTTTTGAAAAACTGTTTTTT. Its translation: CASGLDPFQGGFFEKLFF. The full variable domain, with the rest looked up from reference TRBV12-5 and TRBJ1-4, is DARVTQTPRHKVTEMGQEVTMRCQPILGHNTVFWYRQTMMQGLELLAYFRNRAPLDDSGMPKDRFSAEMPDATLATLKIQPSEPRDSAVYFCASGLDPFQGGFFEKLFFGSGTQLSVL.

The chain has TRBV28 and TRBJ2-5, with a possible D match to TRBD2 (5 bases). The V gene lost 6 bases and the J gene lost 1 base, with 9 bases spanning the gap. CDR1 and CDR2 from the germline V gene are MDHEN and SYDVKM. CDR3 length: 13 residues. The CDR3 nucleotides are TGTGCCAGCAGGGGAGACCGCCAAGAGACCCAGTACTTC. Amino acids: CASRGDRQETQYF.

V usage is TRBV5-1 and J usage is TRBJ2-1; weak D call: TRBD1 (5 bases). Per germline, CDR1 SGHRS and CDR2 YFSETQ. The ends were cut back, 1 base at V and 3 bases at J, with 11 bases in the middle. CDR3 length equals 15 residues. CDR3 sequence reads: CASSLRAGNYNEQFF. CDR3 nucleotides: TGCGCCAGCAGCTTGCGCGCAGGGAACTACAATGAGCAGTTCTTC.

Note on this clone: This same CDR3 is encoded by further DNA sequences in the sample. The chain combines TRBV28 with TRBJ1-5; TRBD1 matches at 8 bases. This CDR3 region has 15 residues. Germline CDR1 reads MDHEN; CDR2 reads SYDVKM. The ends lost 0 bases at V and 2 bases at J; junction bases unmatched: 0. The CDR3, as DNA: TGTGCCAGCAGTTTATGGGGACAGGGCAATCAGCCCCAGCATTTT. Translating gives CASSLWGQGNQPQHF.

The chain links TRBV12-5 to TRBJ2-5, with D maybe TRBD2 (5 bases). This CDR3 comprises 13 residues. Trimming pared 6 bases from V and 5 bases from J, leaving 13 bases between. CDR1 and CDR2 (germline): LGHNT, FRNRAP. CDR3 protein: CASGQGSAETQYF. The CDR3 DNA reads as TGTGCTAGTGGACAAGGGAGTGCGGAGACCCAGTACTTC.

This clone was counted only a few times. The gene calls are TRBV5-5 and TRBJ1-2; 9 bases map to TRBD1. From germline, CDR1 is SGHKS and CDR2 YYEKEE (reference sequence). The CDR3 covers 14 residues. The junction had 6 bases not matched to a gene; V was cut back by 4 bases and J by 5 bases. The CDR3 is CASSATGGVYGYTF. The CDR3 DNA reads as TGTGCCAGCAGCGCCACAGGGGGCGTTTATGGCTACACCTTC.

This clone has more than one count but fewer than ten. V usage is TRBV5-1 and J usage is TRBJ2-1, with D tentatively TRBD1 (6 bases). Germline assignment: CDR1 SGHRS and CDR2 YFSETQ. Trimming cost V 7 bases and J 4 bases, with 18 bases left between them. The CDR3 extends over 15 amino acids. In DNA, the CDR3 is TGCGCCAGCTGGGACGGACCAGGGGTTTACAATGAGCAGTTCTTC. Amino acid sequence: CASWDGPGVYNEQFF.

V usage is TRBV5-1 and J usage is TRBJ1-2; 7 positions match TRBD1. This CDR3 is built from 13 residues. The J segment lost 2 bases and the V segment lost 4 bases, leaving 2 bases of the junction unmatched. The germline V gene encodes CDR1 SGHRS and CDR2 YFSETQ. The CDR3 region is CASSPGQNYGYTF. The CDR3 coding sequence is TGCGCCAGCAGCCCGGGACAGAACTATGGCTACACCTTC.

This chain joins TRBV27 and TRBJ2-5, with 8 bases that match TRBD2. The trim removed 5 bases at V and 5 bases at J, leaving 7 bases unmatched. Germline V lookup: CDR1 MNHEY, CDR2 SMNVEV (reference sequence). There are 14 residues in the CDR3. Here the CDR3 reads CASSPRGGPETQYF. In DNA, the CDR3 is TGTGCCAGCAGTCCCCGGGGGGGGCCGGAGACCCAGTACTTC.